Each of the 23 T cell receptor beta chains below was sequenced from the same sample in a study of T cell clones after liver transplantation. Some clones are missing from TCRdb's copy, which holds only in-frame ones; the method was immunoSEQ multiplex PCR. The table has some 75,000 clones, 75% to 85% seen once; the top ten hold 0.45% to 0.65%. Sequencing was performed on CD4+ T cells from blood, taken before liver transplant. The receptors here all came from a human donor who received a liver transplant.

This chain links TRBV27 with TRBJ1-5; 7 bases are shared with TRBD1. Germline CDR1 MNHEY, CDR2 SMNVEV (reference sequence). J was trimmed by 5 bases and V by 0 bases; bases with no gene match: 4. This CDR3 spans 15 amino acids. Here the CDR3 DNA reads TGTGCCAGCAGTTTATCTACAGGGGTGGATCAGCCCCAGCATTTT. It specifies CASSLSTGVDQPQHF.

This chain uses TRBV11-2 with TRBJ2-7; D is perhaps TRBD1 (5 bases). V was shortened by 0 bases and J by 7 bases, with 16 bases between the two germline ends. CDR3 length equals 15 residues. Germline V lookup: CDR1 SGHAT, CDR2 FQNNGV. The CDR3 region is CASSLEGVGGGEQYF. Written as DNA, the CDR3 is TGTGCCAGCAGCTTAGAAGGGGTGGGTGGTGGAGAGCAGTACTTC. The whole variable domain, remainder taken from reference TRBV11-2 and TRBJ2-7, is EAGVAQSPRYKIIEKRQSVAFWCNPISGHATLYWYQQILGQGPKLLIQFQNNGVVDDSQLPKDRFSAERLKGVDSTLKIQPAKLEDSAVYLCASSLEGVGGGEQYFGPGTRLTVT.

This rearrangement joins TRBV9 to TRBJ2-7, with D perhaps being TRBD1 or TRBD2 (5 bases each). V was shortened by 10 bases and J by 6 bases, with 29 bases between the two germline ends. CDR1 is SGDLS, CDR2 YYNGEE, per germline. This CDR3 comprises 16 residues. CDR3 sequence (DNA): TGTGCCCGTACCCGAGAAGAGGGACGCTATTCGGGCGAGCAGTACTTC. Amino acid sequence: CARTREEGRYSGEQYF. The variable domain in full, with the rest retrieved from reference TRBV9 and TRBJ2-7, is DSGVTQTPKHLITATGQRVTLRCSPRSGDLSVYWYQQSLDQGLQFLIQYYNGEERAKGNILERFSAQQFPDLHSELNLSSLELGDSALYFCARTREEGRYSGEQYFGPGTRLTVT.

V and J are TRBV5-5 and TRBJ2-4, with a weak D call TRBD2 (5 bases). Germline V gene data show CDR1 as SGHKS and CDR2 as YYEKEE (reference sequence). The CDR3 sequence is 14 residues long. V was cut by 5 bases and J by 1 base, with 10 bases left in between. The CDR3 spells CASRRGEAKNIQYF. CDR3 nucleotide sequence: TGTGCCAGCAGACGGGGAGAGGCCAAAAACATTCAGTACTTC.

This chain uses TRBV28 with TRBJ2-7, with 12 bases identical to TRBD2. Germline-derived CDR1 and CDR2 are MDHEN and SYDVKM. Trimming took 5 bases from V and 1 from J; bases not matched to a gene: 3. This CDR3 comprises 15 residues. The CDR3 DNA sequence: TGTGCCAGCAGTCTAGCGGGAGGGAAGTCCTACGAGCAGTACTTC. Amino acids: CASSLAGGKSYEQYF. Variable domain in full (rest from reference TRBV28 and TRBJ2-7): DVKVTQSSRYLVKRTGEKVFLECVQDMDHENMFWYRQDPGLGLRLIYFSYDVKMKEKGDIPEGYSVSREKKERFSLILESASTNQTSMYLCASSLAGGKSYEQYFGPGTRLTVT.

The chain recombines TRBV28 with TRBJ1-2; D is uncertain. Trimming removed 1 base from V and 4 bases from J, with 4 bases in between. Germline V gene sequence: CDR1 MDHEN, CDR2 SYDVKM. There are 12 residues in the CDR3. CDR3 sequence: CASSLSAYGYTF. In DNA, the CDR3 is TGTGCCAGCAGTTTATCGGCCTATGGCTACACCTTC.

The chain recombines TRBV27 with TRBJ1-1; D is uncertain. Trimming shortened V by 5 bases and J by 4 bases, and 17 bases separated the two germline ends. Germline V lookup: CDR1 MNHEY, CDR2 SMNVEV (reference sequence). This CDR3 has 15 residues. CDR3: CASSPRAGAVTEAFF. The CDR3 DNA is TGTGCCAGCAGTCCCCGGGCAGGAGCGGTCACTGAAGCTTTCTTT.

V is TRBV7-8 and J is TRBJ2-2, with 14 positions matching TRBD2. CDR1 is SGHVS, CDR2 FQNEAQ, per germline. The length of the CDR3 is 22 residues. J lost 1 base, V lost 0 bases, and 13 bases had no gene match. The CDR3 here is CASSLALFRAGLAGENTGELFF. The DNA of the CDR3 is TGTGCCAGCAGCTTAGCGTTATTTAGGGCGGGACTAGCGGGAGAGAACACCGGGGAGCTGTTTTTT.

CDR3 residues: CASKGLVEANEQFF. In DNA form, the CDR3 reads TGTGCCAGCAAAGGACTAGTCGAAGCGAATGAGCAGTTCTTC. The V gene is TRBV6-1, the J gene TRBJ2-1, with 7 positions matching TRBD2. The V segment lost 7 bases and the J segment 7 bases; nucleotides outside the gene matches: 10. The CDR3 sequence is 14 residues long. Germline V CDR1 and CDR2: MNHNS, SASEGT.

This clone was picked up one time. The V gene is TRBV28, the J gene TRBJ2-5; 8 positions match TRBD1. Trimming cost V 5 bases and J 5 bases; bases outside gene matches: 16. This CDR3 comprises 17 residues. CDR1 and CDR2 from the germline V gene are MDHEN and SYDVKM. The DNA for the CDR3 is TGTGCCAGCAGTACGCATTGGACAGGGATGGTTTCCGAGACCCAGTACTTC. It translates to CASSTHWTGMVSETQYF.

The table lists this clone with a count of one. Other DNA sequences from this sample encode an identical CDR3 as well. V gene TRBV28 combines with J gene TRBJ1-1, with D perhaps matching TRBD1 (5 bases). The CDR3 length is 15 residues. The germline CDR1 and CDR2 sequences are MDHEN and SYDVKM. With 3 bases removed from V and 1 base from J, the gap between germline ends came to 12 bases. The CDR3 region has the DNA TGTGCCAGCAGTTTGCAGGGATGGGGGAACACTGAAGCTTTCTTT. Translating gives CASSLQGWGNTEAFF.

The chain recombines TRBV30 with TRBJ1-1, with TRBD1 matching 7 bases. Per the germline V gene, CDR1 is GTSNPN and CDR2 is SVGIG (reference sequence). The trim removed 4 bases at V and 0 bases at J, leaving 5 bases unmatched. The CDR3 extends over 14 amino acids. DNA for the CDR3: TGTGCCTGGACTCGGACAGGCTTGAACACTGAAGCTTTCTTT. Translation: CAWTRTGLNTEAFF.

This clone has just a few counts. The chain joins TRBV18 to TRBJ2-7; the D is unclear. Germline CDR1 reads KGHSH; CDR2 reads LQKENI. There are 13 residues in the CDR3. V was pared by 4 bases and J by 1 base, with 8 bases between. The CDR3 region is CASSLDLSYEQYF. The CDR3 DNA reads TGTGCCAGCTCACTGGACCTGTCCTACGAGCAGTACTTC.

This clone was seen only a few times. This CDR3 is CAISGTQETQYF. CDR3 coding DNA: TGTGCCATCAGTGGGACTCAAGAGACCCAGTACTTC. The chain uses TRBV10-3 and TRBJ2-5, with D tentatively TRBD2 (5 bases). The CDR3 length is 12 residues. V shed 4 bases and J shed 2 bases, with 5 bases lying between them. Germline CDR1 reads ENHRY; CDR2 reads SYGVKD.

CDR3 in DNA: TGTGCCAGCAGCTTAGTTCCCCCTACAGAAGCTTTTGAAGCTTTCTTT. It specifies CASSLVPPTEAFEAFF. The chain uses TRBV11-2 and TRBJ1-1; no reliable D call. The CDR3 totals 16 residues. CDR1 is SGHAT, CDR2 FQNNGV, per germline. V was clipped by 1 base and J by 7 bases, with 19 bases between them.

The gene calls are TRBV5-4 and TRBJ1-1; D gene uncertain. The CDR3 runs 14 residues. Germline CDR1 reads SGHNT; CDR2 reads YYREEE (reference sequence). V gave up 2 bases and J gave up 1 base, with 9 bases separating them. CDR3 loop: CASSFGRPNTEAFF. The CDR3, as DNA: TGTGCCAGCAGCTTCGGACGACCGAACACTGAAGCTTTCTTT.

The chain is built from TRBV5-4 and TRBJ2-2; possible D gene TRBD1, 6 bases. V lost 0 bases to trimming and J lost 7 bases, with 10 bases between them. This CDR3 is built from 14 residues. Germline lookup yields CDR1 SGHNT and CDR2 YYREEE (reference sequence). CDR3 DNA: TGTGCCAGCAGCTTGGGGCAGGACAGCGGGGAGCTGTTTTTT. Translated: CASSLGQDSGELFF.

V gene TRBV28 combines with J gene TRBJ2-6, with 10 bases lining up with TRBD1. V shed 2 bases, J shed 13 bases, and the junction held 5 bases outside the gene matches. Germline V gene lookup returns CDR1 MDHEN and CDR2 SYDVKM. The CDR3 loop spans 14 amino acids. The CDR3 DNA follows: TGTGCCAGCAGTTTACCCGGGACAGGGGAAGTCCTGACTTTC. Its protein is CASSLPGTGEVLTF.

This clone was seen only a few times. The chain links TRBV11-2 to TRBJ1-1, with D unclear. The CDR3 has 13 residues. With 6 bases removed from V and 11 bases from J, the gap between germline ends came to 19 bases. CDR1 is SGHAT, CDR2 FQNNGV, per germline. The CDR3 loop is CASSLPLFRRAFF. As DNA, the CDR3 is TGTGCCAGCAGTCTACCACTCTTTCGGCGGGCTTTCTTT.

This clone was counted only a few times. The V call is TRBV5-1, the J call TRBJ1-2; 7 nucleotides match TRBD1. V shed 3 bases and J 6 bases; nucleotides not matched to a gene: 8. From germline, CDR1 is SGHRS and CDR2 YFSETQ. This CDR3 contains 14 residues. CDR3 amino acids: CASSSDRSIHGYTF. The CDR3 DNA reads TGCGCCAGCAGCTCGGACAGGTCCATCCATGGCTACACCTTC.

This clone was recorded only once. This chain connects TRBV7-2 to TRBJ2-7; weak D call: TRBD1 (6 bases). V was cut by 5 bases and J by 3 bases, with 11 bases left in between. The CDR3 contains 13 residues. Germline CDR1 and CDR2: SGHTA and FQGNSA. The CDR3: CASSTYRDYEQYF. The DNA for the CDR3 is TGTGCCAGCAGCACTTACAGGGACTACGAGCAGTACTTC.

The chain joins TRBV2 to TRBJ1-2; 8 nucleotides line up with TRBD1. This CDR3 has 15 residues. V dropped 6 bases and J dropped 4; count of bases not matched to a gene: 10. Germline values: CDR1 SNHLY, CDR2 FYNNEI. The CDR3 region is CASSHDRGYIYGYTF. CDR3 DNA: TGTGCCAGCAGCCATGACAGGGGCTACATCTATGGCTACACCTTC. The variable domain in full, with the rest retrieved from reference TRBV2 and TRBJ1-2, is EPEVTQTPSHQVTQMGQEVILRCVPISNHLYFYWYRQILGQKVEFLVSFYNNEISEKSEIFDDQFSVERPDGSNFTLKIRSTKLEDSAMYFCASSHDRGYIYGYTFGSGTRLTVV.

The chain recombines TRBV28 with TRBJ2-1; TRBD2 is a possible D gene (6 bases). Germline V gene sequence: CDR1 MDHEN, CDR2 SYDVKM. CDR3 length: 14 amino acids. With 2 bases removed from V and 5 bases from J, the gap between germline ends came to 10 bases. CDR3 sequence (DNA): TGTGCCAGCAGTTTACTAGCGAGGAACAATGAGCAGTTCTTC. This translates into CASSLLARNNEQFF.